This is a list of T cell receptor beta chains from one sample in a study of cytomegalovirus exposure and HLA in healthy donors. Profiled with immunoSEQ multiplex PCR; TCRdb holds only in-frame clones, not every one. The sample holds 85,000 to 110,000 clones, 65% to 80% seen once. Material for sequencing was PBMCs. The source is a woman younger than 35 in good health and CMV-seropositive. The CDR3 runs from the conserved cysteine through the conserved F or W. The order of the fields is J gene, V gene, CDR3 protein.

TRBJ2-3 | TRBV5-4 | CASSLSAGGLRVDTQYF
TRBJ1-2 | TRBV9 | CASSVGEGANYGYTF
TRBJ1-1 | TRBV5-8 | CASSTIIERTEAFF
TRBJ1-4 | TRBV5-1 | CASSQMARGQANEKLFF
TRBJ2-3 | TRBV4-2 | CASSQESGGSTDTQYF
TRBJ1-2 | TRBV4-1 | CASSQQGQRYTF
TRBJ1-1 | TRBV5-1 | CASSPDSGVGNTEAFF
TRBJ1-1 | TRBV6-5 | CATMASEAFF
TRBJ2-7 | TRBV30 | CAAKQGYEQYF
TRBJ2-7 | TRBV13 | CASSLGHSYEQYF
TRBJ2-1 | TRBV25-1 | CASSEGTGFWNEQFF
TRBJ2-1 | TRBV4-1 | CASSQGLPEEQFF
TRBJ1-1 | TRBV7-9 | CASSLGFNQRAFF
TRBJ2-5 | TRBV18 | CASSPGLAGGETQYF
TRBJ2-5 | TRBV29-1 | CSVALVQETQYF
TRBJ2-7 | TRBV4-1 | CASSQTGKGGESYEQYF
TRBJ1-5 | TRBV2 | CASSSRQVSNQPQHF
TRBJ1-2 | TRBV2 | CASRDPRDSGGGYTF
TRBJ2-1 | TRBV21-1 | CASSIRAGVSNEQFF
TRBJ2-7 | TRBV4-2 | CASSPQDRLTYEQYF
TRBJ1-1 | TRBV6-5 | CASSRLRDNTEAFF
TRBJ2-3 | TRBV19 | CASSIVPILGLDTQYF
TRBJ2-4 | TRBV7-6 | CASSARGSIQYF
TRBJ2-7 | TRBV5-4 | CASSLGREWDEQYF
TRBJ2-1 | TRBV5-1 | CASSFGTTNNEQFF
TRBJ2-1 | TRBV28 | CASSDRLEQFF
TRBJ2-1 | TRBV4-3 | CASSQVQEVDEQFF
TRBJ2-7 | TRBV28 | CASSLRTRVSYEQYF
TRBJ2-5 | TRBV7-9 | CASSLPRGRGEEQYF
TRBJ2-7 | TRBV18 | CASSPPGLEGYHEQYF
TRBJ2-2 | TRBV7-2 | CASSGELNTGELFF